A single sample is the source of the 24 T cell receptor beta chains below, sequenced in a study of cytomegalovirus exposure and HLA in healthy donors (dated by TCRdb to about 2017). The library came from the immunoSEQ multiplex PCR assay. For the multiplex PCR, a mixture combining 60 forward primers for TCR Vbeta segments and 13 reverse primers for TCR Jbeta segments was used. The immuneACCESS repertoire file appears here via TCRdb, limited to in-frame rearrangements. These files lack a portion of the clones; in checked studies, under half of the deficit traces to unresolved V genes, and the cause of the others is not known. The table for this sample lists 200,000 or so clones; 84% of them were counted only once. 0.25% to 0.3% of the sample is held by the ten biggest clonotypes. Sequenced sample: PBMCs. These receptors were collected from a boy aged 5-17 years in good health and CMV-seronegative.

This chain connects TRBV12-5 to TRBJ1-5, with a tentative D call TRBD1 (6 bases). Between the trimmed V and J ends, which lost 6 bases and 0 bases, there was a span of 24 bases. Germline V gene sequence: CDR1 LGHNT, CDR2 FRNRAP. The CDR3 has 19 residues. The CDR3 is CASGLDSFQNLYSNQPQHF. The CDR3 coding sequence is TGTGCTAGTGGCCTGGACAGTTTTCAAAACCTCTATAGCAATCAGCCCCAGCATTTT.

The chain carries TRBV27 and TRBJ2-7; D call uncertain. Germline assignment: CDR1 MNHEY and CDR2 SMNVEV (reference sequence). The CDR3 sequence is 16 residues long. Trimming shortened V by 7 bases and J by 3 bases, and 22 bases separated the two germline ends. For the CDR3, the DNA is TGTGCCAGCACTCCTCGAGCGTCCCCGAGGCGCTACGAGCAGTACTTC. It encodes CASTPRASPRRYEQYF.

The gene calls are TRBV2 and TRBJ1-4; D perhaps matches TRBD1 (5 bases). The CDR3 runs 13 residues. Germline assignment: CDR1 SNHLY and CDR2 FYNNEI. The ends were cut back, 11 bases at V and 0 bases at J, with 10 bases in the middle. CDR3 nucleotides: TGTGCCGGCGCGGGGCCAACTAATGAAAAACTGTTTTTT. Translating gives CAGAGPTNEKLFF.

The chain couples TRBV7-2 to TRBJ2-1; a weak D match, TRBD1 (7 bases). V lost 1 base to trimming and J lost 9 bases, with 13 bases between them. Germline loops: CDR1 SGHTA, CDR2 FQGNSA. This CDR3 spans 14 amino acids. CDR3 sequence reads: CASSLERGRGEQFF. The CDR3 DNA is TGTGCCAGCAGCTTAGAAAGGGGGCGGGGTGAGCAGTTCTTC.

This rearrangement joins TRBV4-1 to TRBJ2-5; D perhaps matches TRBD2 (5 bases). Germline lookup yields CDR1 MGHRA and CDR2 YSYEKL. V lost 6 bases to trimming and J lost 4 bases, with 15 bases between them. This CDR3 is 14 amino acids long. The CDR3 DNA reads as TGCGCCAGCAGTCGACCCAGCGGAGGAGAGACCCAGTACTTC. Translation gives CASSRPSGGETQYF.

The chain joins TRBV27 to TRBJ1-2; no firm D call. The CDR3 loop spans 14 amino acids. Germline assignment: CDR1 MNHEY and CDR2 SMNVEV (reference sequence). V was pared by 0 bases and J by 4 bases, with 9 bases between. The CDR3 here is CASSLSLRGYGYTF. Written as DNA, the CDR3 is TGTGCCAGCAGTTTATCCCTCCGGGGCTATGGCTACACCTTC.

The V gene is TRBV6-1, the J gene TRBJ2-7; tentative D call: TRBD1 (6 bases). V lost 4 bases, J lost 0 bases, and 10 bases lay in between. The CDR3 is made up of 14 amino acids. The germline V gene encodes CDR1 MNHNS and CDR2 SASEGT. Here the CDR3 DNA reads TGTGCCAGCAGTGTTGGACAGAGCTCCTACGAGCAGTACTTC. Translating it yields CASSVGQSSYEQYF.

This rearrangement joins TRBV6-1 to TRBJ1-2; 9 nucleotides line up with TRBD1. The CDR3 is 12 amino acids. V was clipped by 6 bases and J by 8 bases; unmatched bases: 4. Germline CDR1 reads MNHNS; CDR2 reads SASEGT. The CDR3 is CASRDRGEGYTF. The CDR3 DNA follows: TGTGCCAGCAGAGACAGGGGGGAGGGCTACACCTTC.

This clone was found a few times. The J gene is TRBJ2-1, the V gene TRBV7-6, with 7 bases matching TRBD2. Unmatched junction bases numbered 10, after V lost 4 bases and J lost 4 bases. Germline CDR1 is SGHVS and CDR2 is FNYEAQ. The CDR3 consists of 16 residues. CDR3 sequence reads: CASSSAGGGGYNEQFF. The CDR3, as DNA: TGTGCCAGCAGCTCAGCCGGCGGGGGAGGATACAATGAGCAGTTCTTC.

The J gene is TRBJ2-7, the V gene TRBV6-1; 7 bases are shared with TRBD2. CDR1 is MNHNS and CDR2 is SASEGT in the germline V gene. The ends lost 0 bases at V and 5 bases at J; junction bases unmatched: 7. This CDR3 is 15 amino acids long. CDR3 sequence (DNA): TGTGCCAGCAGTGAAGCTAGCGGGCGTGCTAACGAGCAGTACTTC. Its protein is CASSEASGRANEQYF.

The CDR3 DNA is TGTGCCAGCAGCTTTAATCCGGTCTTTAACTATGGCTACACCTTC. Protein sequence: CASSFNPVFNYGYTF. This chain uses TRBV7-2 with TRBJ1-2; D is uncertain. Per the germline V gene, CDR1 is SGHTA and CDR2 is FQGNSA. The CDR3 runs 15 residues. The V gene lost 3 bases and the J gene lost 1 base, with 12 bases spanning the gap.

The chain combines TRBV7-3 with TRBJ2-7, with D perhaps TRBD2 (5 bases). There are 13 residues in the CDR3. Germline CDR1 is SGHTA and CDR2 is FQGTGA. V was cut by 5 bases and J by 2 bases, with 10 bases left in between. CDR3 nucleotides: TGTGCCAGCAGCGAGGGCCCCACCTACGAGCAGTACTTC. Its protein product is CASSEGPTYEQYF.

CDR3: CASRQTGAVTYEQYF. In nucleotides, the CDR3 is TGTGCCAGCAGGCAAACAGGGGCCGTAACCTACGAGCAGTACTTC. The genes are TRBV11-2 and TRBJ2-7, with TRBD1 matching over 7 bases. From germline, CDR1 is SGHAT and CDR2 FQNNGV. This CDR3 contains 15 residues. V trimming: 6 bases; J trimming: 2 bases; junction bases outside the gene matches: 10.

This clone occurred once. The chain is built from TRBV5-1 and TRBJ2-5; 9 bases map to TRBD1. The CDR3 runs to 14 residues. V lost 4 bases, J lost 5 bases, and 6 bases stayed unmatched. Germline V gene lookup returns CDR1 SGHRS and CDR2 YFSETQ. The CDR3 loop reads CASSIGQGWETQYF. The DNA for the CDR3 is TGCGCCAGCAGCATAGGACAGGGGTGGGAGACCCAGTACTTC.

This chain uses TRBV27 with TRBJ2-7; TRBD1 aligns across 12 bases. CDR1 is MNHEY and CDR2 is SMNVEV in the germline V gene (reference sequence). This CDR3 is built from 16 residues. Unmatched junction bases numbered 4, after V lost 2 bases and J lost 2 bases. Written as DNA, the CDR3 is TGTGCCAGCAGTTTAGAGGGACAGGGGGCGCCCTACGAGCAGTACTTC. Encoded protein: CASSLEGQGAPYEQYF.

This chain connects TRBV7-2 to TRBJ1-2; D is undetermined. The ends were cut back, 1 base at V and 7 bases at J, with 10 bases in the middle. This CDR3 comprises 13 residues. CDR1 is SGHTA, CDR2 FQGNSA, per germline. CDR3 bases: TGTGCCAGCAGCTTAGGTCCCGGGTTTGGCTACACCTTC. Amino acid sequence: CASSLGPGFGYTF.

The J gene is TRBJ2-7, the V gene TRBV15; TRBD1 agrees at 7 bases. Per germline, CDR1 LNHNV and CDR2 YYDKDF (reference sequence). Trimming cost V 5 bases and J 10 bases; bases outside gene matches: 11. This CDR3 region has 13 residues. DNA for the CDR3: TGTGCCACCAGCGATGATTGGGACAGAATCCAGTACTTC. This translates into CATSDDWDRIQYF. Full variable domain (rest looked up from reference TRBV15 and TRBJ2-7): DAMVIQNPRYQVTQFGKPVTLSCSQTLNHNVMYWYQQKSSQAPKLLFHYYDKDFNNEADTPDNFQSRRPNTSFCFLDIRSPGLGDTAMYLCATSDDWDRIQYFGPGTRLTVT.

V usage is TRBV4-1 and J usage is TRBJ2-3; TRBD2 matches at 8 bases. The CDR3 is made up of 17 amino acids. Germline-derived CDR1 and CDR2 are MGHRA and YSYEKL. V dropped 4 bases and J dropped 1; count of bases not matched to a gene: 10. In DNA, the CDR3 is TGCGCCAGCAGCCCTCAACCCCAGACTAGCGGCACAGATACGCAGTATTTT. Translating it yields CASSPQPQTSGTDTQYF.

In DNA, the CDR3 is TGTGCCAGCAGTTTTATGCCAGGGGACAACTATGGCTACACCTTC. Residues: CASSFMPGDNYGYTF. The V call is TRBV27, the J call TRBJ1-2, with a weak D call TRBD1 (6 bases). Trimming stripped 3 bases from V and 2 bases from J, with 13 bases between. Germline values: CDR1 MNHEY, CDR2 SMNVEV (reference sequence). The CDR3 totals 15 residues.

The chain links TRBV20-1 to TRBJ2-7; a possible D gene is TRBD1 (6 bases). The germline gives CDR1 DFQATT, CDR2 SNEGSKA (reference sequence). The CDR3 contains 11 residues. Trimming stripped 5 bases from V and 4 bases from J, with 9 bases between. CDR3 region: CSAQTGYEQYF. As DNA, the CDR3 is TGCAGTGCTCAGACAGGATACGAGCAGTACTTC.

A single count supports this clone. The genes are TRBV9 and TRBJ2-7; weak D call: TRBD2 (6 bases). The CDR3 is made up of 14 amino acids. Germline CDR1 reads SGDLS; CDR2 reads YYNGEE. Deletions cut 0 bases from V and 1 base from J, with 8 bases between. The CDR3 loop reads CASSVAAGSYEQYF. CDR3 DNA: TGTGCCAGCAGCGTAGCGGCGGGGTCCTACGAGCAGTACTTC.

This chain joins TRBV4-1 and TRBJ2-2; 7 nucleotides line up with TRBD1. From germline, CDR1 is MGHRA and CDR2 YSYEKL. Unmatched junction bases numbered 9, after V lost 5 bases and J lost 0 bases. This CDR3 contains 17 residues. The CDR3: CASSSTGVPPNTGELFF. The DNA of the CDR3 is TGCGCCAGCAGCTCCACAGGGGTCCCCCCGAACACCGGGGAGCTGTTTTTT.

This clone was found a few times. The chain has TRBV7-9 and TRBJ2-7; 8 bases match TRBD2. V dropped 6 bases and J dropped 3; count of bases not matched to a gene: 4. The germline V gene has CDR1 SEHNR and CDR2 FQNEAQ (reference sequence). CDR3 size: 13 residues. Written as DNA, the CDR3 is TGTGCCAGCAGGCGGGGGGCGAACTACGAGCAGTACTTC. Its translation is CASRRGANYEQYF.

This chain joins TRBV7-9 and TRBJ1-2, with 10 bases aligning to TRBD1. Looked up from germline, CDR1 is SEHNR and CDR2 is FQNEAQ (reference sequence). After removal of 3 bases from V and 4 bases from J, the junction contained 5 bases not matched to a gene. CDR3 length: 15 residues. CDR3 sequence: CASSFGTGVAYGYTF. As DNA, the CDR3 is TGTGCCAGCAGCTTTGGGACAGGGGTGGCCTATGGCTACACCTTC.